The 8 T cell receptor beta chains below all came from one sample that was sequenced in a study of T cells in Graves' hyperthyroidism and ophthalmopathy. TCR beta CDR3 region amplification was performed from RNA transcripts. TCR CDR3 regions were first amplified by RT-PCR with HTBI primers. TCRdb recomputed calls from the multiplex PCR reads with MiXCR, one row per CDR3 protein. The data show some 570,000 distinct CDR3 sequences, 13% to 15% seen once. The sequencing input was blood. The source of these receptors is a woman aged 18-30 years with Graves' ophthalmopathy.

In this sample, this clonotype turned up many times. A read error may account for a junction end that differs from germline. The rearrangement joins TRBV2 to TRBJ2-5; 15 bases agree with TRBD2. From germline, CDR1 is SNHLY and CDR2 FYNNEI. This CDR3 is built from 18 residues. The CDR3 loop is CAGSPGLAGGGPWETQYF. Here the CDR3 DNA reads TGTGCCGGCAGTCCGGGACTAGCGGGAGGTGGGCCGTGGGAGACCCAGTACTTC.

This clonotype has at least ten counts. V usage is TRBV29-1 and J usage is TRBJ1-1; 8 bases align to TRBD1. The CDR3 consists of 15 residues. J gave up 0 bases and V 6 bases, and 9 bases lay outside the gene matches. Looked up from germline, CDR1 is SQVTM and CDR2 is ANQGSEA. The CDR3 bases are TGCAGCGTCTTGCCCGGGACAGGAATGAACACTGAAGCTTTCTTT. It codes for CSVLPGTGMNTEAFF.

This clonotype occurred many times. CDR3 bases: TGTGCCAGCAGACCTCAGGGGACCCTCTACAATGAGCAGTTCTTC. Its protein is CASRPQGTLYNEQFF. The chain combines TRBV12-3 or TRBV12-4 with TRBJ2-1; the D gene is possibly TRBD1 (6 bases). The CDR3 sequence is 15 residues long. V lost 6 bases and J lost 3, with 15 bases in between.

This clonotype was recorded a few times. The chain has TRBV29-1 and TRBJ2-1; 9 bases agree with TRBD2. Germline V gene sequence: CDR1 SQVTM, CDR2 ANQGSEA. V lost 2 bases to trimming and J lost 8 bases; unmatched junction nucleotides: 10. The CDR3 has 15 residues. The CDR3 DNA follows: TGCAGCGTTGAAAGTGGGACTAGCAGTTGGGATGAGCAGTTCTTC. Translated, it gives CSVESGTSSWDEQFF.

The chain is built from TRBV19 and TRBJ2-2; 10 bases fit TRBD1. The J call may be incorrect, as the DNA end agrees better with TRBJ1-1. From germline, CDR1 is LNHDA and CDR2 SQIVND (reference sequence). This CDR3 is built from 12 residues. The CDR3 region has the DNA TGTGCCAGTAAGGACAGGGGGATCGGAGCTTTCTTT. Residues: CASKDRGIGAFF.

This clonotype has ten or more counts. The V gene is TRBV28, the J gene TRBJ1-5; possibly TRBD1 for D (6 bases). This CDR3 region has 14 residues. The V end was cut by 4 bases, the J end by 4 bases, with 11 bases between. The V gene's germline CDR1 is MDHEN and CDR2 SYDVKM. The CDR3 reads CASSSDRHNQPQHF. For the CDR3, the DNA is TGTGCCAGCAGTTCGGACAGACATAATCAGCCCCAGCATTTT.

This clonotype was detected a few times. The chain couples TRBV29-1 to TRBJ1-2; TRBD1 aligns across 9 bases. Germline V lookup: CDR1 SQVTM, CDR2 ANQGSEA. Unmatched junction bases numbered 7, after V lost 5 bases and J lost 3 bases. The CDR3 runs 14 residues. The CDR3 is CSVITDRGDYGYTF. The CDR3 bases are TGCAGCGTTATAACGGACAGGGGCGACTATGGCTACACCTTC.

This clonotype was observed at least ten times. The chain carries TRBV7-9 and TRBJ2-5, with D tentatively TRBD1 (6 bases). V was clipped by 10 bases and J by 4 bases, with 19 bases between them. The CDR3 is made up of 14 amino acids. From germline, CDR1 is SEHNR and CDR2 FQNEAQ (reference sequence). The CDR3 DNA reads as TGTGCCACAGCAAGGGACACCAGGCGAGAGACCCAGTACTTC. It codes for CATARDTRRETQYF.